This TCR beta chain originates from a study of T cells in Graves' hyperthyroidism and ophthalmopathy. V trimming: 6 bases; J trimming: 12 bases; junction bases outside the gene matches: 10. This CDR3 is 12 amino acids long. The germline gives CDR1 MNHEY, CDR2 SMNVEV (reference sequence). This clonotype was seen repeatedly, ten times or more. Amplified regions were TCR beta CDR3 sequences from RNA transcripts. HTBI primers were the set used in a first-round RT-PCR of the TCR CDR3. One entry per CDR3 protein, called by TCRdb with MiXCR from the multiplex PCR reads. The sample comprises 350,000 or so distinct CDR3 sequences, around 18% of which are singletons, and roughly 16% rests with the top ten.

Sequencing was carried out using blood. The genes are TRBV27 and TRBJ1-1, with TRBD1 matching 7 bases. This clonotype originated in a woman aged 40-49 years with Graves' ophthalmopathy. The CDR3 region has the DNA TGTGCCAGCAGGGACAGGCGGCGGTTGACTTTCTTT. Its protein is CASRDRRRLTFF.